The present entry profiles one T cell receptor beta chain with its context. This clonotype was counted only a few times. Its antigen is still unknown. No clone much larger than this one lies a single base away; base qualities are absent. The source of the sample is a study of identical twins (dated by TCRdb to the mid-2010s). At the level of the whole study: The study deep-sequenced TCR alpha and beta repertoires from monozygotic twins, unrelated adults of various ages and cord blood to test whether fetal clonotypes persist. Replicate twin experiments were performed at different times using different library preparation protocols to rule out contamination.

Per the germline V gene, SGHRS is the CDR1 and YFSETQ is the CDR2. From the cysteine up to the phenylalanine, the CDR3 has a length of 15 residues. Here the CDR3 DNA is all that survives: 45 bases in frame from base 1. V and J are truncated by 0 bases and 5 bases respectively, leaving an intervening sequence of 14 bases. Libraries were made using 5' RACE. For sequencing, an Illumina HiSeq 2000 was employed. A universal primer binding site was introduced by template switching, and a unique molecular identifier was present in the final cDNA, enabling accurate counting of TCR cDNA molecules. Specific primers in the conserved constant-segment region were used to synthesize first-strand cDNA for TCR alpha and beta chains. To control for contamination, each cDNA library was double barcoded with a SMART-Mk sample barcode plus Illumina barcodes. TruSeq adapter sequences along with Illumina sample barcodes were introduced in two successive PCR steps. The TCR alpha and beta cDNA libraries were sequenced on the Illumina HiSeq platform using custom primers. Concerning the study's data processing: MiGEC processed the raw reads to extract unique molecular identifiers, while MiXCR was used to determine the CDR3 positions. For each individual, recombination models were inferred using an EM algorithm with the repgenHMM and IGoR tools. Shared clonotype analysis was performed with the tcR package in R, normalizing sharing by the product of cloneset sizes. To study raw recombination free of thymic and clonal selection effects, out-of-frame nonproductive sequences were analyzed. Using fastp trimming at Q25 and MiXCR clonotype assembly, TCRdb reanalyzed the public sequencing data and kept in-frame beta chains. A single entry per CDR3 protein holds the most common genes and DNA from its merged rows. The authors' filters were not applied to this entry. The sample table contains 690,000 or so distinct CDR3 sequences; only one count was recorded for 8.6% of them. The ten most abundant clones make up around 0.98% of the sample.

Points the paper makes about the study in general: Out-of-frame TCR alpha sharing in monozygotic twins was systematically underestimated by recombination models, whereas sharing between unrelated individuals was in agreement with the recombination models. In beta out-of-frame sequences, excess twin sharing was weaker, because having fewer shared sequences lowered the signal-to-noise ratio. Fewer insertions were carried by abundant cord blood beta clonotypes, a similar but weaker trend appeared in young adult naive repertoires, and no such trend appeared in memory repertoires. Invariant T cells such as MAIT and iNKT could partly confound zero-insertion analyses, although diverse VJ usage argued against such confounding for most clonotypes. Because the same donors could not be followed over many years, the conclusions depended on cross-sectional statistical analysis. Out-of-frame TCR alpha sequences shared between twins showed an excess of low generation-probability sequences compared with coincidental sharing between unrelated individuals.

Every donor was a healthy Caucasian. The twin cohort comprised three pairs of female monozygotic twins, all aged roughly 18 to 30 years. Peripheral blood mononuclear cells were the source from which RNA for the TCR libraries was isolated. The sample was also reused in another study, on yellow fever vaccine responses in identical twins. Taken from the second paper: The T cell response to vaccination in identical twins was reported by the authors to appear partly convergent and partly personalized. Focusing on identical twins, the study followed the T cell clones that responded to the vaccine, and did so with precision.

This chain joins TRBV5-1 to TRBJ2-5; the D gene is perhaps TRBD1, from 5 matching bases. The receptor's source is a woman under 30 in good health. The material sequenced was PBMCs. This receptor has the CDR3 CASSLEAGSGETQYF. In nucleotides, the sequence is TGCGCCAGCAGCTTGGAAGCAGGGTCCGGTGAGACCCAGTACTTC.